Below, 19 T cell receptor beta chains from the same sample are listed, as sequenced in a study of CD8 T cells in ankylosing spondylitis. Via MiXCR, TCRdb re-called the 5' RACE reads, giving one row per CDR3 protein. The table shows around 120,000 distinct CDR3 sequences, with about an eighth occurring only once. The source material was blood, either unsorted or a sorted T cell fraction (not recorded which). The source is a female donor with ankylosing spondylitis or in good health (not recorded which).

This clonotype was counted between two and nine times. The chain combines TRBV7-9 with TRBJ2-1; TRBD2 matches 7 bases. CDR3 length equals 16 residues. Germline assignment: CDR1 SEHNR and CDR2 FQNEAQ (reference sequence). J gave up 0 bases and V 6 bases, and 8 bases lay outside the gene matches. DNA of the CDR3: TGTGCCAGCAGTTTTCTCCTAGCGGCCTCCTACAATGAGCAGTTCTTC. Encoded protein: CASSFLLAASYNEQFF.

For this clonotype: Relative to the germline gene, one junction end is altered; a read error may explain this. The chain employs TRBV4-1 and TRBJ2-5; D gene ambiguous. In germline, CDR1 is MGHRA, CDR2 YSYEKL. This CDR3 is 16 amino acids long. The CDR3 sequence: CARSQDGLNLRETQYF. The CDR3 DNA is TGCGCCAGGAGCCAAGATGGCCTGAACCTTCGAGAGACCCAGTACTTC.

A remark on this clonotype: This sequence may be a read error, since a much larger clone differs from it by one base. As DNA, the CDR3 is TGTGCCGGCAGTCATCGGACGGGAGAGACCCAGTACTTC. This translates into CAGSHRTGETQYF. The chain joins TRBV9 to TRBJ2-5; D is uncertain. The CDR3 runs 13 residues. Germline assignment: CDR1 SGDLS and CDR2 YYNGEE.

This clonotype was detected many times. V usage is TRBV20-1 and J usage is TRBJ2-2; 9 nucleotides agree with TRBD2. V lost 1 base and J lost 5; bases outside the gene matches: 5. Germline V lookup: CDR1 DFQATT, CDR2 SNEGSKA (reference sequence). The CDR3 is made up of 15 amino acids. The CDR3 spells CSARGLAGSTGELFF. Written as DNA, the CDR3 is TGCAGTGCTAGAGGGCTAGCGGGGTCAACCGGGGAGCTGTTTTTT.

The gene calls are TRBV7-2 and TRBJ1-2; 7 nucleotides line up with TRBD1. V was clipped by 5 bases and J by 7 bases; unmatched bases: 13. Per germline, CDR1 SGHTA and CDR2 FQGNSA. The CDR3 spans 15 residues. The CDR3 nucleotides are TGTGCCAGCAGCGCCCCCAGGGGGGGCATCCGTGGCTACACCTTC. Its translation: CASSAPRGGIRGYTF.

The V gene is TRBV12-3 or TRBV12-4, the J gene TRBJ2-7; D is perhaps TRBD1 or TRBD2 (5 bases each). The CDR3 covers 14 residues. Trimming removed 5 bases from V and 3 bases from J, with 14 bases in between. CDR3 sequence reads: CASSPYQGVYEQYF. The CDR3, as DNA: TGTGCCAGCAGTCCCTACCAGGGAGTCTACGAGCAGTACTTC.

Many counts were recorded for this clonotype. This sequence joins TRBV20-1 and TRBJ2-1, with 12 bases identical to TRBD2. CDR1 and CDR2 (germline): DFQATT, SNEGSKA (reference sequence). V was pared by 6 bases and J by 6 bases, with 9 bases of the junction left unmatched. The CDR3 extends over 15 amino acids. Written as DNA, the CDR3 is TGCAGTGCCGAACCCCTAGCGGGAGGGCCCAATGAGCAGTTCTTC. It specifies CSAEPLAGGPNEQFF.

This clonotype was counted at least ten times. V gene TRBV7-9 combines with J gene TRBJ1-4; D remains unclear. This CDR3 contains 15 residues. The germline V gene encodes CDR1 SEHNR and CDR2 FQNEAQ (reference sequence). V dropped 3 bases and J dropped 4 bases, with 12 bases sitting between them. CDR3 coding DNA: TGTGCCAGCAGCTTCAGACCTACCGGTAATGAAAAACTGTTTTTT. Translation: CASSFRPTGNEKLFF.

The gene calls are TRBV6-4 and TRBJ1-2; no clear D gene. This CDR3 has 15 residues. The germline V and J ends were trimmed by 6 bases and 7 bases, with 21 bases remaining between them. Germline V CDR1 and CDR2: MRHNA, SNTAGT. CDR3 residues: CASRPEPTDVSGYTF. In DNA form, the CDR3 reads TGTGCCAGCAGACCCGAACCGACGGACGTATCTGGCTACACCTTC.

The chain is built from TRBV20-1 and TRBJ1-3; D remains unclear. In germline, CDR1 is DFQATT, CDR2 SNEGSKA (reference sequence). V gave up 3 bases and J gave up 2 bases, with 11 bases separating them. This CDR3 has 14 amino acids. The CDR3 DNA follows: TGCAGTGCTAGTGACTACGGGCCTGGAAACACCATATATTTT. This codes for CSASDYGPGNTIYF.

Ten or more counts support this clonotype. V gene TRBV20-1 combines with J gene TRBJ2-1; D uncertain. The CDR3 consists of 14 residues. Per germline, CDR1 DFQATT and CDR2 SNEGSKA (reference sequence). V dropped 6 bases and J dropped 0 bases, with 12 bases sitting between them. This CDR3 reads CSAAMGSSYNEQFF. For the CDR3, the DNA is TGCAGTGCCGCCATGGGAAGCTCCTACAATGAGCAGTTCTTC.

The genes are TRBV20-1 and TRBJ1-5; 9 bases align to TRBD1. Germline V gene data show CDR1 as DFQATT and CDR2 as SNEGSKA (reference sequence). This CDR3 is built from 17 residues. After removal of 0 bases from V and 7 bases from J, the junction contained 13 bases not matched to a gene. Here the CDR3 reads CSARDLRTGAEWQPQHF. The DNA for the CDR3 is TGCAGTGCTAGAGATTTGAGGACAGGGGCGGAATGGCAGCCCCAGCATTTT.

A few counts support this clonotype. The J gene is TRBJ2-2, the V gene TRBV5-1, with a tentative D call TRBD2 (6 bases). This CDR3 spans 15 amino acids. Trimming stripped 1 base from V and 3 bases from J, with 10 bases between. Germline V lookup: CDR1 SGHRS, CDR2 YFSETQ. CDR3 loop: CASSLNTGDTGELFF. The CDR3 coding sequence is TGCGCCAGCAGCTTGAACACGGGGGACACCGGGGAGCTGTTTTTT.

This clonotype was observed a few times. The gene calls are TRBV6-5 and TRBJ1-1; TRBD1 matches at 7 bases. The ends lost 2 bases at V and 3 bases at J; junction bases unmatched: 3. Germline V gene sequence: CDR1 MNHEY, CDR2 SVGAGI. The CDR3 has 14 residues. In nucleotides, the CDR3 is TGTGCCAGCAGTTACCTTGGGACAGACACTGAAGCTTTCTTT. Encoded protein: CASSYLGTDTEAFF.

The chain combines TRBV7-2 with TRBJ2-1; 10 bases match TRBD1. From germline, CDR1 is SGHTA and CDR2 FQGNSA. The CDR3 has 15 amino acids. V trimming: 3 bases; J trimming: 7 bases; junction bases outside the gene matches: 6. The CDR3 region has the DNA TGTGCCAGCAGCTTTGACAGGGGGCTATGGAATGAGCAGTTCTTC. This codes for CASSFDRGLWNEQFF.

This clonotype was seen many times. The chain couples TRBV5-1 to TRBJ2-2; D ambiguous. CDR3 length: 15 residues. Trimming left V 4 bases short and J 3 bases short, with 13 bases between. Germline V lookup: CDR1 SGHRS, CDR2 YFSETQ. CDR3 nucleotides: TGCGCCAGCAGCCCTGGTTACAGAGACACCGGGGAGCTGTTTTTT. It translates to CASSPGYRDTGELFF.

The rearrangement uses TRBV6-1 and TRBJ2-1; D unresolved. Trimming shortened V by 4 bases and J by 4 bases, and 8 bases separated the two germline ends. This CDR3 spans 13 amino acids. Germline CDR1 and CDR2: MNHNS and SASEGT. The CDR3 sequence is CASSGLSYNEQFF. CDR3 DNA sequence: TGTGCCAGCAGTGGGTTATCGTACAATGAGCAGTTCTTC.

This clonotype appeared a few times. The J gene is TRBJ2-2, the V gene TRBV27, with 7 positions matching TRBD2. The CDR3 spans 17 residues. In germline, CDR1 is MNHEY, CDR2 SMNVEV (reference sequence). J lost 6 bases, V lost 5 bases, and 15 bases had no gene match. The CDR3 reads CASSPGPGLSPSGELFF. In DNA form, the CDR3 reads TGTGCCAGCAGTCCAGGCCCGGGACTATCCCCCTCCGGGGAGCTGTTTTTT.

V usage is TRBV7-3 and J usage is TRBJ2-7; TRBD2 aligns across 9 bases. CDR3 length equals 17 residues. Germline V gene sequence: CDR1 SGHTA, CDR2 FQGTGA. Trimming cost V 5 bases and J 0 bases; bases outside gene matches: 11. This CDR3 reads CASSRTSVFPSSYEQYF. The DNA of the CDR3 is TGTGCCAGCAGCCGGACTAGCGTCTTTCCTAGCTCCTACGAGCAGTACTTC.